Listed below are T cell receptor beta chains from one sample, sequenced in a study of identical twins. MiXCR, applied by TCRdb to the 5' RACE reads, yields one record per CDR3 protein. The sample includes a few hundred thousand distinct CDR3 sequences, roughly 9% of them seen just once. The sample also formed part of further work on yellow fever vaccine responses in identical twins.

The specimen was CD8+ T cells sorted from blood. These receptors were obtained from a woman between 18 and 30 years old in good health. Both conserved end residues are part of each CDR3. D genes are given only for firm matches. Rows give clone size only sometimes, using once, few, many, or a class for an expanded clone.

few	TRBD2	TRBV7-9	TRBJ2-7	CASRPGLAGTYEQYF	TGTGCCAGCAGGCCGGGACTAGCGGGAACCTACGAGCAGTACTTC
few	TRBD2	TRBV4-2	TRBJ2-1	CASSQEGLAGVEQFF	TGTGCCAGCAGCCAAGAGGGACTAGCGGGAGTTGAGCAGTTCTTC
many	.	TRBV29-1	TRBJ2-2	CSVERENTGELFF	TGCAGCGTTGAGCGGGAGAACACCGGGGAGCTGTTTTTT
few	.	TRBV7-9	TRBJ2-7	CASSLERLAPETYEQYF	TGTGCCAGCAGCTTAGAAAGATTGGCGCCCGAAACCTACGAGCAGTACTTC
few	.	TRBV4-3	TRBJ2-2	CASSQDEGPMGSLLSGELFF	TGCGCCAGCAGCCAAGATGAGGGTCCCATGGGGAGTCTTCTCTCCGGGGAGCTGTTTTTT
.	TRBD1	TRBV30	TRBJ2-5	CAWTSTGGQETQYF	TGTGCCTGGACCTCGACAGGGGGCCAAGAGACCCAGTACTTC
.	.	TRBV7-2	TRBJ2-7	CASSQAFALYEQYF	TGTGCCAGCAGCCAGGCTTTCGCCCTCTACGAGCAGTACTTC
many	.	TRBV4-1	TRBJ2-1	CASSQGGGARGHNEQFF	TGCGCCAGCAGCCAAGGGGGGGGCGCCCGGGGACACAATGAGCAGTTCTTC
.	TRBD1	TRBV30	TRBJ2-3	CARGQGIGTDTQYF	TGTGCCCGAGGACAGGGAATTGGCACAGATACGCAGTATTTT
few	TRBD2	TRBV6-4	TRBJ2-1	CASSAGTSGDYNEQFF	TGTGCCAGCAGTGCTGGGACTAGCGGGGACTACAATGAGCAGTTCTTC
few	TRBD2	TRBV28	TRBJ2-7	CASIRTSDAYEQYF	TGTGCCAGCATTAGGACTAGCGACGCCTACGAGCAGTACTTC
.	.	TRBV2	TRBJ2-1	CASSDGWSYNEQFF	TGTGCCAGCAGTGACGGTTGGTCCTACAATGAGCAGTTCTTC
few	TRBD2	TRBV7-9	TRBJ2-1	CASSPPSGHEQSF	TGTGCCAGCAGCCCTCCTAGCGGCCATGAGCAGTCCTTC
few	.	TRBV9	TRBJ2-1	CASEINNEQFF	TGTGCCAGCGAAATAAACAATGAGCAGTTCTTC
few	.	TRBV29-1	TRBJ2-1	CSVERDSGWTDSYNEQFF	TGCAGCGTTGAGCGGGACAGCGGATGGACTGACTCCTACAATGAGCAGTTCTTC
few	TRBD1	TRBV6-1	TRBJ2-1	CASSSPQGANNEQFF	TGTGCCAGCAGCTCACCGCAGGGGGCGAACAATGAGCAGTTCTTC
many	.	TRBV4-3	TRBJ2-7	CASSQGAKGYEQYF	TGCGCCAGCAGCCAGGGGGCAAAGGGCTACGAGCAGTACTTC
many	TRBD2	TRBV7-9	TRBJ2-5	CASSLAGLAGYQETQYF	TGTGCCAGCAGCTTAGCCGGACTAGCGGGGTACCAAGAGACCCAGTACTTC
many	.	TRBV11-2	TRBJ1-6	CASSAFPGYRPNSPLHF	TGTGCCAGCAGCGCGTTTCCCGGGTACAGGCCTAATTCACCCCTCCACTTT
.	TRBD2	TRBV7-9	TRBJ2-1	CASSFLTSGSYNEQFF	TGTGCCAGCAGCTTCCTGACTAGCGGGTCCTACAATGAGCAGTTCTTC
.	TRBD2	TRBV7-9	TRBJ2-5	CASSFGLRGGGETQYF	TGTGCCAGCAGCTTCGGCCTGCGGGGGGGTGGAGAGACCCAGTACTTC
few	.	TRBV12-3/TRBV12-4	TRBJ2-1	CASSLDPNSHYEQFF	TGTGCCAGCAGTTTAGACCCAAATAGTCATTATGAGCAGTTCTTC
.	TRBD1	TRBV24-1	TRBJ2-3	CATSDRQGRTDTQYF	TGTGCCACCAGTGACCGACAGGGCCGGACAGATACGCAGTATTTT
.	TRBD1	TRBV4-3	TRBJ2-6	CASSRWRQGAPGANVLTF	TGCGCCAGCAGCCGATGGAGACAGGGGGCGCCTGGGGCCAACGTCCTGACTTTC
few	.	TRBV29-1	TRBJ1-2	CSVEGEEDYGYTF	TGCAGCGTCGAGGGAGAGGAAGACTATGGCTACACCTTC
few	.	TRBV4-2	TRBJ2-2	CASSQETTWGGELFF	TGTGCCAGCAGCCAAGAGACTACCTGGGGCGGGGAGCTGTTTTTT
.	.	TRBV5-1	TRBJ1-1	CASSSNTGFTEAFF	TGCGCCAGCAGCTCGAATACAGGGTTCACTGAAGCTTTCTTT
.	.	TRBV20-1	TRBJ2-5	CSARGYALPKAMETQYF	TGCAGTGCTAGAGGCTATGCCTTACCTAAGGCGATGGAGACCCAGTACTTC
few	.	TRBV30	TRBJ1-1	CAWTVVGNTEAFF	TGTGCCTGGACCGTGGTCGGGAACACTGAAGCTTTCTTT